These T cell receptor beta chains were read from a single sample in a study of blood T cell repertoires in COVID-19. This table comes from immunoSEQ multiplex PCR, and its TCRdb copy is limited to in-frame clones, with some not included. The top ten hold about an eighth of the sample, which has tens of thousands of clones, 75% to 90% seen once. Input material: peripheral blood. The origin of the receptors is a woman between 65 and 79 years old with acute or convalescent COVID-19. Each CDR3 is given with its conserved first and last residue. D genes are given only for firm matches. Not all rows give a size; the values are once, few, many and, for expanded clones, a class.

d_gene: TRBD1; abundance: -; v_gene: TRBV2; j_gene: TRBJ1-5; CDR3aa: CASRDDRGEQPQHF; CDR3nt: TGTGCCAGCAGAGACGACAGGGGTGAACAGCCCCAGCATTTT
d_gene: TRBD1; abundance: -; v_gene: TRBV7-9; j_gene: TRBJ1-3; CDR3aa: CASSPTGAGNTIYF; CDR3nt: TGTGCCAGCAGCCCGACAGGGGCTGGAAACACCATATATTTT
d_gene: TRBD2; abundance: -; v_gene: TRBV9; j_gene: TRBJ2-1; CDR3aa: CASSAGGPRNEQFF; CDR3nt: TGTGCCAGCAGCGCGGGGGGGCCTCGAAATGAGCAGTTCTTC
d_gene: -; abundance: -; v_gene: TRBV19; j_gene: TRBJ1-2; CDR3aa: CASSAGIGYGYTF; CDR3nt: TGTGCCAGTAGTGCAGGGATTGGCTATGGCTACACCTTC
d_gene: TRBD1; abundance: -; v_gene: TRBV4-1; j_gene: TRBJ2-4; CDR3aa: CASSPRGQGEISKNIQYF; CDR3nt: TGCGCCAGCAGCCCAAGGGGACAGGGGGAGATATCCAAAAACATTCAGTACTTC
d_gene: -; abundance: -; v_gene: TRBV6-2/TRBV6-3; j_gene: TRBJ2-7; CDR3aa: CASSYTRGGEQYF; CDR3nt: TGTGCCAGCAGTTATACCAGGGGTGGAGAGCAGTACTTC
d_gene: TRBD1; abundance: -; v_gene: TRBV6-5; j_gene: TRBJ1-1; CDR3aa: CASSATGTSYEAFF; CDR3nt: TGTGCCAGCAGCGCGACAGGGACCTCCTATGAAGCTTTCTTT
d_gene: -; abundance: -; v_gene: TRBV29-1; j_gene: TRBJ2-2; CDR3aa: CSVTNGGMTGELFF; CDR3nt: TGCAGCGTTACAAACGGGGGTATGACCGGGGAGCTGTTTTTT
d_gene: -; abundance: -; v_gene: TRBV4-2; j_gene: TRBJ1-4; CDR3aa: CASSQGLPQGFNEKLFF; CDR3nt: TGTGCCAGCAGCCAAGGCCTTCCACAGGGATTTAATGAAAAACTGTTTTTT
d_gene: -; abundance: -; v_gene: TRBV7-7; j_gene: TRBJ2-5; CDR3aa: CASSSSWGVQETQYF; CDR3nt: TGTGCCAGCAGCTCAAGTTGGGGGGTCCAAGAGACCCAGTACTTC
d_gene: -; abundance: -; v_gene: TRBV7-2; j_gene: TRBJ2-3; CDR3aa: CASSLNQGGPDTQYF; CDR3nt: TGTGCCAGCAGCTTGAACCAAGGGGGTCCAGATACGCAGTATTTT
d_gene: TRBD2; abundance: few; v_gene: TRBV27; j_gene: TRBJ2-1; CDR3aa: CASYRYGGRTLYNEQFF; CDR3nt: TGTGCCAGCTACCGTTACGGCGGGAGGACCCTCTACAATGAGCAGTTCTTC
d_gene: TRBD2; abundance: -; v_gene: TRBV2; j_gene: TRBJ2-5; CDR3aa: CASSASGQETQYF; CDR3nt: TGTGCCAGCAGTGCTAGCGGGCAAGAGACCCAGTACTTC
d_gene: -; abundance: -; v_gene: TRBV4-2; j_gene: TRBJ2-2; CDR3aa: CASSQEPLIAGELFF; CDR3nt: TGTGCCAGCAGCCAAGAGCCCCTAATAGCCGGGGAGCTGTTTTTT
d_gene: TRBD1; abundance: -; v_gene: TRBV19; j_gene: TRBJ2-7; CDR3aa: CASTPKGQGASYEQYF; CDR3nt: TGTGCCAGTACCCCTAAGGGACAGGGGGCCTCCTACGAGCAGTACTTC
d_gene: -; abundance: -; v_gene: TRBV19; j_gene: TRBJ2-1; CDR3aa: CASSQLGLYNEQFF; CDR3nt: TGTGCCAGTAGTCAATTAGGACTTTACAATGAGCAGTTCTTC
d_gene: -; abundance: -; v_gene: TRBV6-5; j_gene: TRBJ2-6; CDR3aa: CASSLDSSGANVLTF; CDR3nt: TGTGCCAGCAGTCTCGACAGCTCTGGGGCCAACGTCCTGACTTTC
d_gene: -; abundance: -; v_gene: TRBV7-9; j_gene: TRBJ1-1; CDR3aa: CASSLRGNTEAFF; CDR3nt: TGTGCCAGCAGCCTACGGGGAAACACTGAAGCTTTCTTT
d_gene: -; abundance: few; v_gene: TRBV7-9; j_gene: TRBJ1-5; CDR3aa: CASSPGQGNQPQHF; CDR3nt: TGTGCCAGCAGCCCCGGGCAGGGGAATCAGCCCCAGCATTTT
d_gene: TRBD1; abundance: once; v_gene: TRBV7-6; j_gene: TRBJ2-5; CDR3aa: CASSSRVGQGRKETQYF; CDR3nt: TGTGCCAGCAGCTCCCGGGTGGGACAGGGAAGAAAGGAGACCCAGTACTTC
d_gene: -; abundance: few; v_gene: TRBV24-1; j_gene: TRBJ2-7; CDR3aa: CATSDSRDLGEQYF; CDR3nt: TGTGCCACCAGTGATTCCAGGGACTTGGGAGAGCAGTACTTC
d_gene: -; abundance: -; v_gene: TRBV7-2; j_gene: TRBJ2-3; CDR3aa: CAGGTDTDTQYF; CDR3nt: TGTGCCGGAGGGACTGACACAGATACGCAGTATTTT
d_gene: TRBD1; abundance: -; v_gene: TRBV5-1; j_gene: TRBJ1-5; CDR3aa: CASSLGQGDQPQHF; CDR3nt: TGCGCCAGCAGCTTGGGACAGGGAGATCAGCCCCAGCATTTT
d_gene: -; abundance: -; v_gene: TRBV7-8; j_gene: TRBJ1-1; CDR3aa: CASGSLRDEAFF; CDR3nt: TGTGCCAGCGGATCCCTGAGGGATGAAGCTTTCTTT
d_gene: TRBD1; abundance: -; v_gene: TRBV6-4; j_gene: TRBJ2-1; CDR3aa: CASSGTGDNEQFF; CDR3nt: TGTGCCAGCAGCGGGACAGGGGACAATGAGCAGTTCTTC
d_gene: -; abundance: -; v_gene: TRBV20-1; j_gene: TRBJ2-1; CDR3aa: CSAPVIDEQFF; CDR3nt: TGCAGTGCTCCTGTTATCGATGAGCAGTTCTTC